The rows below give T cell receptor beta chains drawn from one sample of a study of blood T cell repertoires in COVID-19. Assay used: immunoSEQ multiplex PCR; TCRdb lists only in-frame clones, some missing. Of roughly 250,000 clones listed, 83% are singletons. Material: PBMCs or T cells enriched from blood (not recorded which). These receptors all come from a woman aged 40 to 49 who had been exposed to COVID-19. Each CDR3 is given with its conserved first and last residue. The D gene is left open where the match is weak. Size tells how often a clone was seen (once, few, many) or the class of an expanded clone, and some rows leave it out.

v_gene	abundance	d_gene	j_gene	CDR3nt	CDR3aa
TRBV6-5	-	-	TRBJ2-2	TGTGCCAGCAGCCCGACTTCCTACACCGGGGAGCTGTTTTTT	CASSPTSYTGELFF
TRBV7-9	-	TRBD1	TRBJ1-1	TGTGCCAGCAGCCGGGACGACGGGACAGGAGCTTTCTTT	CASSRDDGTGAFF
TRBV7-2	-	-	TRBJ1-2	TGTGCCAGCACCGAGAGGGGGTATGGGTACGATGGCTACACCTTC	CASTERGYGYDGYTF
TRBV11-2	-	-	TRBJ2-5	TGTGCCAGCAGCTTAGACCGTGGGAGGGAGACCCAGTACTTC	CASSLDRGRETQYF
TRBV7-9	once	TRBD2	TRBJ2-7	TGTGCCAGCAGCTCGACTAGCGGGGGTCTAAGTTACGAGCAGTACTTC	CASSSTSGGLSYEQYF
TRBV9	-	TRBD1	TRBJ2-7	TGTGCCAGCAGCACCACATCGGGACAGTTTGACGAGCAGTACTTC	CASSTTSGQFDEQYF
TRBV9	-	-	TRBJ1-3	TGTGCCAGCAGCCGGGGGGATACTATCTCTGGAAACACCATATATTTT	CASSRGDTISGNTIYF
TRBV7-2	-	-	TRBJ1-5	TGTGCCAGCAGCTTACAGGAGGCTCAGCCCCAGCATTTT	CASSLQEAQPQHF
TRBV19	-	-	TRBJ2-6	TGTGCCAGTAGAAGGGGGTCTGGGGCCAACGTCCTGACTTTC	CASRRGSGANVLTF
TRBV27	-	-	TRBJ2-7	TGTGCCAGCCGGGGGTTCTACGAGCAGTACTTC	CASRGFYEQYF
TRBV28	-	-	TRBJ2-5	TGTAGAGGGGGTGGGAAGACCCAGTACTTC	CRGGGKTQYF
TRBV5-6	few	TRBD2	TRBJ2-7	TGTGCCAGCAGCTTTGGGACTACGGCTACCTACGAGCAGTACTTC	CASSFGTTATYEQYF
TRBV4-2	-	-	TRBJ1-5	TGTGCCAGCAGCCAAGGACAAGACAATCAGCCCCAGCATTTT	CASSQGQDNQPQHF
TRBV6-5	-	TRBD1	TRBJ2-7	TGTGCCAGCAGTTACGGAGGGACAGGGACCCACGAGCAGTACTTC	CASSYGGTGTHEQYF
TRBV19	-	TRBD2	TRBJ2-3	TGTGCCAGTAGTATTGAGCGGGGGTCAGATACGCAGTATTTT	CASSIERGSDTQYF
TRBV19	-	-	TRBJ1-4	TGTGCCACCCTCATTACACGAGGAGTGGATGAAAAACTGTTTTTT	CATLITRGVDEKLFF
TRBV6-2/TRBV6-3	-	TRBD1	TRBJ1-2	TGTGCCAGCAGTTGGGACAGGGTCGTCGTTTATGGCTACACCTTC	CASSWDRVVVYGYTF
TRBV18	-	TRBD1	TRBJ2-5	TGTGCCAGCTCACCAACGGGACAGGAAGAGACCCAGTACTTC	CASSPTGQEETQYF
TRBV18	-	-	TRBJ1-1	TGTGCCAGCTCACATGAACAGGGTGTAGCTTTCTTT	CASSHEQGVAFF
TRBV24-1	-	TRBD1	TRBJ2-7	TGTGCCACCGCATCCGGGACAGGTGGAAGTGGGGACTACGAGCAGTACTTC	CATASGTGGSGDYEQYF
TRBV7-9	few	TRBD1	TRBJ2-7	TGTGCCAGCAGCCCCTCACACACAGGGGCCGAGCAGTACTTC	CASSPSHTGAEQYF
TRBV10-3	-	TRBD2	TRBJ2-7	TGTGCCATCAATCGGGGACTAGCGCTTTACGAGCAGTACTTC	CAINRGLALYEQYF
TRBV9	-	TRBD1	TRBJ1-2	TGTGCCAGCAGCTCCGACAGGGGAGGTGGCTACACCTTC	CASSSDRGGGYTF
TRBV10-3	few	-	TRBJ2-7	TGTGCCACCGAAGACACAGGATCCTACGAGCAGTACTTC	CATEDTGSYEQYF
TRBV6-1	-	-	TRBJ1-1	TGTGCCAGCAGTGAACCCCGGGCTTTCTTT	CASSEPRAFF
TRBV19	-	-	TRBJ1-2	TGTGCCAGTACCGCCGACAGCCTCCTTAACTATGGCTACACCTTC	CASTADSLLNYGYTF
TRBV24-1	-	TRBD1	TRBJ2-3	TGTGCCACCAGTGGACAGGGGCCCACAGATACGCAGTATTTT	CATSGQGPTDTQYF
TRBV28	-	-	TRBJ1-4	TGTGCCAGCAGTTCCATCACGCGCCCCGGGGAAAAACTGTTTTTT	CASSSITRPGEKLFF
TRBV11-2	-	TRBD2	TRBJ2-7	TGTGCCAGCAGCCGATTAGCGGGGAAAGTGACTTCCTACGAGCAGTACTTC	CASSRLAGKVTSYEQYF
TRBV5-4	-	-	TRBJ1-1	TGTGCCAGCAGCATACTGGAGGGTGACACTGAAGCTTTCTTT	CASSILEGDTEAFF
TRBV5-1	few	TRBD2	TRBJ2-1	TGCGCCAGCAGCCCCCGTGGGTCTAGCGGAAACAATGAGCAGTTCTTC	CASSPRGSSGNNEQFF
TRBV5-5	-	-	TRBJ1-4	TGTGCCAGCAGCTTTGGTTCGGGGAGGGCTAATGAAAAACTGTTTTTT	CASSFGSGRANEKLFF
TRBV29-1	-	-	TRBJ1-6	TGCAGCGTTGGGGACAAGAGGAATTCACCCCTCCACTTT	CSVGDKRNSPLHF
TRBV5-1	-	-	TRBJ2-5	TGCGCCAGCAGCTTAGGTATAGCGGAGACCCAGTACTTC	CASSLGIAETQYF
TRBV5-6	-	-	TRBJ2-1	TGTGCCAGCAGCTTCGGGGAATACAATGAGCAGTTCTTC	CASSFGEYNEQFF
TRBV5-1	-	-	TRBJ1-1	TGCGCCAGCAGCTTGGTTGGCGAGCGGGAAGCTTTCTTT	CASSLVGEREAFF
TRBV19	-	TRBD2	TRBJ2-5	TGTGCCAGTAGTCCCAGACTAGCCCAAGAGACCCAGTACTTC	CASSPRLAQETQYF
TRBV9	-	-	TRBJ2-1	TGTGCCAGCAGCGTAGAGCACCTCAATGAGCAGTTCTTC	CASSVEHLNEQFF
TRBV5-6	-	-	TRBJ1-3	TGTGCCAGCAGCTTGGTTGGAGAGGCGGGGGAGTCTGGAAACACCATATATTTT	CASSLVGEAGESGNTIYF
TRBV14	-	TRBD1	TRBJ1-2	TGTGCCAGCAGCCTGACAGGGAACTATGGCTACACCTTC	CASSLTGNYGYTF
TRBV5-1	-	-	TRBJ2-5	TGCGCCAGCAGCTTGGATACGGGAGAGACCCAGTACTTC	CASSLDTGETQYF
TRBV6-5	once	TRBD1	TRBJ1-1	TGTGCCAGCAGAGCCCCGGGACAGGGGGCAACTGAAGCTTTCTTT	CASRAPGQGATEAFF
TRBV3-1/TRBV3-2	-	-	TRBJ2-5	TGTGCCAGCAGCCAAGATCAAAAGACTCTACTACAAGAGACCCAGTACTTC	CASSQDQKTLLQETQYF
TRBV11-2	-	-	TRBJ2-1	TGTGCCAGCAGCCCAGGGGGACTAGGAACCAATGAGCAGTTCTTC	CASSPGGLGTNEQFF
TRBV5-5	-	TRBD2	TRBJ2-4	TGTGCCAGCAGCCTGGTACTAGCGGGGGGGACCAAAAACATTCAGTACTTC	CASSLVLAGGTKNIQYF
TRBV9	once	TRBD1	TRBJ1-2	TGTGCCAGCAGCGGGACAGGGCCCGTCGACTCCTTC	CASSGTGPVDSF
TRBV7-6	-	-	TRBJ2-3	TGTGCCAGCAGCATAGACCAGGGGCGAGGAGATACGCAGTATTTT	CASSIDQGRGDTQYF
TRBV3-1/TRBV3-2	once	TRBD1	TRBJ1-1	TGTGCCAGCAGAGGGACAGGGGGAAACACTGAAGCTTTCTTT	CASRGTGGNTEAFF
TRBV6-2/TRBV6-3	-	-	TRBJ1-1	TGTGCCAGCAGTTACTCGGGGACACTGAACACTGAAGCTTTCTTT	CASSYSGTLNTEAFF
TRBV28	-	-	TRBJ2-3	TGTGCCAGCAGTTTAGGGGTAGCGGTAGTTATGGCAGATACGCAGTATTTT	CASSLGVAVVMADTQYF
TRBV5-1	few	TRBD2	TRBJ2-1	TGCGCCAGCAGCTTCTCGGGACTAGGAAATGAGCAGTTCTTC	CASSFSGLGNEQFF
TRBV9	-	-	TRBJ1-2	TGTGCCAGCAGCTCCTCCCTGAGGCGTTTCACCTTC	CASSSSLRRFTF
TRBV5-1	-	TRBD1	TRBJ2-3	TGCGCCAGCAGCGTCGAGGGACAGGTGGCAGATACGCAGTATTTT	CASSVEGQVADTQYF
TRBV24-1	once	TRBD1	TRBJ1-5	TGTGCCACCAGCCATTCACAGGGGGCTAGCAATCAGCCCCAGCATTTT	CATSHSQGASNQPQHF
TRBV6-1	-	-	TRBJ1-2	TGTGCCAGCAGTGAAGGGACAGAGATTTTATATGGCTACACCTTC	CASSEGTEILYGYTF